This T cell receptor (beta chain) was recorded in a study of siplizumab effects on memory and regulatory T cells. Study-wide results and limits: Treg-derived clones made up an average of 68.8% of mappable alloreactive CD4+ clones with siplizumab and over 25% in controls. Researchers could not give a naive or memory phenotype to roughly 75-95% of proliferating CD4+ or CD8+ clones. In the presence of siplizumab, alloreactive sequences traceable to unstimulated CD4+ memory cells were significantly reduced.

Germline CDR1 and CDR2: MGHRA and YSYEKL. The CDR3 has 13 amino acids. Trimming stripped 6 bases from V and 5 bases from J, with 13 bases between. Profiling relied on immunoSEQ multiplex PCR, and the TCRdb table lists in-frame clones only, not all of them. The sample has around 110,000 clones, 90% to 95% seen once. As concerns this clone: Its antigen remains unidentified.

The rearrangement links TRBV4-1 to TRBJ1-1; possible D gene TRBD1, 5 bases. The source is a human donor in good health. Specimen: non-Treg CD4+ T cells sorted from blood. CDR3 coding DNA: TGCGCCAGCAGGGGACGACTGTTGACTGAAGCTTTCTTT. Translation gives CASRGRLLTEAFF.